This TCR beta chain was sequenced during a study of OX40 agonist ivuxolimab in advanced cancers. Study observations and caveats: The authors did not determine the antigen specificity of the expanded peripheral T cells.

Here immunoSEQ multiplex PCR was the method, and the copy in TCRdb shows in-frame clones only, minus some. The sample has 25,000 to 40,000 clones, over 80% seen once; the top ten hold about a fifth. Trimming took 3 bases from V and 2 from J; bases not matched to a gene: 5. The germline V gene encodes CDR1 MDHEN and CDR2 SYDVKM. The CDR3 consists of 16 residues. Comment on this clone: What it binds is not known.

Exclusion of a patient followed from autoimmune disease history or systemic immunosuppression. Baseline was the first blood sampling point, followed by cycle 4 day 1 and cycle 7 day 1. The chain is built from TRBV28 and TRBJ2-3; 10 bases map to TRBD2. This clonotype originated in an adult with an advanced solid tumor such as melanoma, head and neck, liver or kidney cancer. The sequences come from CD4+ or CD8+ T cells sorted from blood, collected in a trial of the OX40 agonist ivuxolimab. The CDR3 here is CASSLGTSGVTDTQYF. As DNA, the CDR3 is TGTGCCAGCAGTTTGGGCACTAGCGGGGTCACAGATACGCAGTATTTT.